These 20 T cell receptor beta chains originate from one sample sequenced in a study of T cells in Graves' hyperthyroidism and ophthalmopathy. RNA transcripts were the template for amplifying TCR beta CDR3 regions. The TCR CDR3 first-round RT-PCR relied on the HTBI primer set. Via MiXCR, TCRdb re-called the multiplex PCR reads, giving one row per CDR3 protein. This repertoire shows roughly 530,000 distinct CDR3 sequences, about a sixth found once; its top ten account for 17%. Specimen: blood. Receptor source: a woman between 18 and 29 years old with Graves' ophthalmopathy.

This clonotype occurred many times. This chain joins TRBV20-1 and TRBJ1-2; D is uncertain. The CDR3 spans 14 residues. Germline CDR1 and CDR2: DFQATT and SNEGSKA (reference sequence). Trimming pared 1 base from V and 1 base from J, leaving 10 bases between. CDR3 DNA sequence: TGCAGTGCTAGAGTGTCCGACCTTAACTATGGCTACACCTTC. As protein: CSARVSDLNYGYTF.

Comments on this clonotype: Being one base from a much bigger clone, this may be a read error. J is TRBJ2-7 and V is TRBV5-1; D may match TRBD1 or TRBD2 (5 bases each). Germline V gene data show CDR1 as SGHRS and CDR2 as YFSETQ. CDR3 size: 15 residues. For the CDR3, the DNA is TGCGCCAGCAGCCCAAACCGAGGGGCTCTCTACGGGCAGTACTTC. This gives the protein CASSPNRGALYGQYF.

This clonotype was recorded at least ten times. The chain employs TRBV7-9 and TRBJ1-4; no clear D. This CDR3 has 15 amino acids. Germline V lookup: CDR1 SEHNR, CDR2 FQNEAQ (reference sequence). Trimming removed 1 base at V and 8 bases at J, with 14 bases between. The CDR3 region has the DNA TGTGCCAGCAGCTTAGACGTTCTCAAAGCGGAAAAACTGTTTTTT. Its protein product is CASSLDVLKAEKLFF.

A few counts support this clonotype. CDR3 amino acids: CASSTFEFDNEQFF. CDR3 nucleotides: TGTGCCAGCAGCACGTTCGAGTTCGACAATGAGCAGTTCTTC. This rearrangement joins TRBV6-1 to TRBJ2-1; unclear D gene. V was clipped by 6 bases and J by 5 bases, with 14 bases between them. The CDR3 consists of 14 residues. CDR1 is MNHNS and CDR2 is SASEGT in the germline V gene.

This clonotype occurred many times. J is TRBJ2-3 and V is TRBV7-2, with 11 bases lining up with TRBD1. Germline-derived CDR1 and CDR2 are SGHTA and FQGNSA. V was pared by 8 bases and J by 4 bases, with 8 bases of the junction left unmatched. There are 15 residues in the CDR3. The CDR3 nucleotides read TGTGCCAGCTCCTCGGACAGGGGGCGTGCAGATACGCAGTATTTT. Its protein is CASSSDRGRADTQYF.

This clonotype has at least ten counts. The chain recombines TRBV18 with TRBJ1-1; the match to TRBD1 covers 7 bases. The CDR3 is 15 amino acids. V shed 1 base, J shed 5 bases, and the junction held 7 bases outside the gene matches. Germline loops: CDR1 KGHSH, CDR2 LQKENI. This CDR3 is CASSPRQGSWTEAFF. The CDR3 DNA reads as TGTGCCAGCTCACCACGACAGGGATCATGGACTGAAGCTTTCTTT. The full variable domain, its missing parts supplied by reference TRBV18 and TRBJ1-1, is NAGVMQNPRHLVRRRGQEARLRCSPMKGHSHVYWYRQLPEEGLKFMVYLQKENIIDESGMPKERFSAEFPKEGPSILRIQQVVRGDSAAYFCASSPRQGSWTEAFFGQGTRLTVV.

This clonotype was detected ten times or more. The chain carries TRBV7-3 and TRBJ2-1; D might be TRBD2 (6 bases). CDR3 length: 15 residues. Per germline, CDR1 SGHTA and CDR2 FQGTGA. V shed 7 bases and J shed 5 bases, with 18 bases lying between them. CDR3 in amino acids: CASTKEGLDDNEQFF. The CDR3 DNA is TGTGCCAGCACCAAAGAGGGACTGGACGACAATGAGCAGTTCTTC.

This clonotype was recorded many times. In DNA form, the CDR3 reads TGTGCCAGCAGCACGGGACAGGGTGTCACCGGGGAGCTGTTTTTT. This codes for CASSTGQGVTGELFF. This chain connects TRBV6-1 to TRBJ2-2; 9 bases align to TRBD1. From germline, CDR1 is MNHNS and CDR2 SASEGT. Trimming took 6 bases from V and 4 from J; bases not matched to a gene: 6. The CDR3 consists of 15 residues.

The V call is TRBV20-1, the J call TRBJ1-1; tentatively, D is TRBD1 (5 bases). CDR3 length equals 14 residues. The germline CDR1 and CDR2 sequences are DFQATT and SNEGSKA (reference sequence). The V end was cut by 6 bases, the J end by 6 bases, with 20 bases between. CDR3 in amino acids: CSATVWGGRPEAFF. The DNA for the CDR3 is TGCAGTGCCACCGTTTGGGGCGGACGCCCTGAAGCTTTCTTT.

This clonotype has ten or more counts. J is TRBJ1-2 and V is TRBV7-9; D not certain. This CDR3 spans 12 amino acids. Looked up from germline, CDR1 is SEHNR and CDR2 is FQNEAQ (reference sequence). Trimming pared 2 bases from V and 2 bases from J, leaving 3 bases between. The CDR3 DNA sequence: TGTGCCAGCAGCTTAATGAACTATGGCTACACCTTC. Its translation is CASSLMNYGYTF.

This clonotype was counted ten times or more. This chain connects TRBV20-1 to TRBJ2-1; TRBD2 aligns across 9 bases. The CDR3 consists of 15 residues. V lost 1 base, J lost 4 bases, and 5 bases stayed unmatched. Per germline, CDR1 DFQATT and CDR2 SNEGSKA (reference sequence). The CDR3 coding sequence is TGCAGTGCTAGAGCGGCTAGCGGGGCATACAATGAGCAGTTCTTC. This codes for CSARAASGAYNEQFF.

The table lists this clonotype with many counts. The chain uses TRBV30 and TRBJ2-7; perhaps TRBD1 as D (5 bases). This CDR3 is 13 amino acids long. Per germline, CDR1 GTSNPN and CDR2 SVGIG (reference sequence). The V and J ends lost 0 bases and 1 base respectively, with 7 bases between them. CDR3 region: CAWSVRVSYEQYF. The CDR3 bases are TGTGCCTGGAGTGTCAGGGTATCCTACGAGCAGTACTTC.

This clonotype was detected many times. The chain uses TRBV11-2 and TRBJ1-1, with no clear D. Germline V lookup: CDR1 SGHAT, CDR2 FQNNGV. This CDR3 spans 13 amino acids. V was pared by 0 bases and J by 5 bases, with 7 bases between. The CDR3 protein is CASSLDLGTEAFF. DNA for the CDR3: TGTGCCAGCAGCTTAGATCTGGGGACTGAAGCTTTCTTT.

This clonotype was counted between two and nine times. V usage is TRBV4-1 and J usage is TRBJ2-2; D ambiguous. The CDR3 contains 15 residues. Germline CDR1 MGHRA, CDR2 YSYEKL. V was trimmed by 3 bases and J by 4 bases, leaving 12 bases between them. CDR3 sequence reads: CASSHLGYSTGELFF. In nucleotides, the CDR3 is TGCGCCAGCAGCCACCTAGGGTACAGCACCGGGGAGCTGTTTTTT.

This clonotype was observed a handful of times. The chain recombines TRBV19 with TRBJ1-2; 8 bases align to TRBD1. Germline CDR1 and CDR2: LNHDA and SQIVND (reference sequence). Losses at the gene ends were 8 bases for V and 6 bases for J; bases not matched to a gene: 8. CDR3 size: 13 residues. This chain's CDR3 is CASRTGRLNGYTF. The CDR3 DNA reads TGTGCCAGTCGGACAGGGAGGTTGAATGGCTACACCTTC.

This clonotype occurred many times. The chain couples TRBV28 to TRBJ1-1, with 8 bases lining up with TRBD1. The germline V gene encodes CDR1 MDHEN and CDR2 SYDVKM. Germline trimming cut 5 bases from V and 5 bases from J; bases unmatched to any gene: 16. The CDR3 has 17 amino acids. The CDR3 DNA follows: TGTGCCAGCAGTACCCTGGTCCCTCAGGGGGCAGGAACTGAAGCTTTCTTT. This encodes CASSTLVPQGAGTEAFF.

The chain recombines TRBV4-3 with TRBJ2-3; 8 bases line up with TRBD2. This CDR3 region has 15 residues. V dropped 4 bases and J dropped 1; count of bases not matched to a gene: 4. Germline assignment: CDR1 LGHNA and CDR2 YSLEER. In DNA, the CDR3 is TGCGCCAGCAGCCTACTAGCGGCTGGCACAGATACGCAGTATTTT. This codes for CASSLLAAGTDTQYF.

This clonotype was picked up many times. This rearrangement joins TRBV2 to TRBJ1-1; unclear D gene. CDR3 length: 12 amino acids. Between the trimmed V and J ends, which lost 4 bases and 7 bases, there was a span of 10 bases. CDR1 and CDR2 (germline): SNHLY, FYNNEI. CDR3 in DNA: TGTGCCAGCAGTGGGGCAGACATTGAAGCTTTCTTT. Translation gives CASSGADIEAFF.

This clonotype was seen ten or more times. This sequence joins TRBV2 and TRBJ2-7, with D tentatively TRBD2 (7 bases). V was pared by 3 bases and J by 3 bases, with 12 bases between. Germline V gene lookup returns CDR1 SNHLY and CDR2 FYNNEI. CDR3 length equals 14 residues. CDR3 protein: CASSEGGGHYEQYF. Here the CDR3 DNA reads TGTGCCAGCAGTGAGGGCGGGGGACACTACGAGCAGTACTTC.

This sequence joins TRBV10-2 and TRBJ1-2, with TRBD1 matching 7 bases. Per the germline V gene, CDR1 is WSHSY and CDR2 is SAAADI. The V and J ends lost 2 bases and 3 bases, in that order; junction bases with no gene match: 6. The CDR3 is 15 amino acids. CDR3 in DNA: TGCGCCAGCAGTGAGCGCCCAGGGGGGGACTATGGCTACACCTTC. The encoded protein is CASSERPGGDYGYTF.